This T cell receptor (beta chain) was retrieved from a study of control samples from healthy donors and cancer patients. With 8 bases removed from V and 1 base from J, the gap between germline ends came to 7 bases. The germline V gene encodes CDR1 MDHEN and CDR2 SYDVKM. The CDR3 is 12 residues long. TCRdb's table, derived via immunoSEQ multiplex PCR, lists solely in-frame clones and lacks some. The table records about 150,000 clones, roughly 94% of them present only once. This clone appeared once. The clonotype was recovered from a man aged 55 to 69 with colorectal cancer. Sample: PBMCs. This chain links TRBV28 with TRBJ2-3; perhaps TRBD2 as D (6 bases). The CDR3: CASGGGTDTQYF. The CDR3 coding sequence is TGTGCCAGCGGCGGGGGCACAGATACGCAGTATTTT.